These 14 T cell receptor beta chains share one sample of origin, sequenced in a study of cytomegalovirus exposure and HLA in healthy donors. The study ran its PCR with 60 Vbeta and 13 Jbeta primers. Method: immunoSEQ multiplex PCR; TCRdb's copy keeps in-frame clones and lacks some. This sample has about 93,000 clones, with over 75% found just once. The sequencing input was PBMCs. Every receptor here comes from a boy between 10 and 17 years old in good health and CMV-seronegative.

The chain links TRBV28 to TRBJ1-1; no clear D gene. Per germline, CDR1 MDHEN and CDR2 SYDVKM. The CDR3 extends over 15 amino acids. V lost 4 bases, J lost 1 base, and 13 bases lay in between. The CDR3 is CASSSARGGNTEAFF. Here the CDR3 DNA reads TGTGCCAGCAGTTCTGCCCGCGGAGGGAACACTGAAGCTTTCTTT.

V usage is TRBV30 and J usage is TRBJ1-1, with TRBD1 matching over 8 bases. The CDR3 extends over 13 amino acids. Germline loops: CDR1 GTSNPN, CDR2 SVGIG (reference sequence). J lost 5 bases, V lost 3 bases, and 5 bases had no gene match. The CDR3 DNA is TGTGCCTGGAGCCCCGACAGGGGTACTGAAGCTTTCTTT. It codes for CAWSPDRGTEAFF. Together with reference TRBV30 and TRBJ1-1, the CDR3 gives the full variable domain: SQTIHQWPATLVQPVGSPLSLECTVEGTSNPNLYWYRQAAGRGLQLLFYSVGIGQISSEVPQNLSASRPQDRQFILSSKKLLLSDSGFYLCAWSPDRGTEAFFGQGTRLTVV.

In DNA form, the CDR3 reads TGCAGCGTTGCGTGGGACACCAGACAGCCCCAGCATTTT. The encoded protein is CSVAWDTRQPQHF. The chain is built from TRBV29-1 and TRBJ1-5, with D possibly TRBD1 on 6 matching bases. This CDR3 is 13 amino acids long. CDR1 SQVTM and CDR2 ANQGSEA come from the germline V gene. The V and J ends lost 4 bases and 7 bases respectively, with 14 bases between them.

The V gene is TRBV18, the J gene TRBJ1-5; 9 positions agree with TRBD1. V trimming: 0 bases; J trimming: 7 bases; junction bases outside the gene matches: 4. There are 15 residues in the CDR3. The germline CDR1 and CDR2 sequences are KGHSH and LQKENI. CDR3 DNA: TGTGCCAGCTCACCACCGGACAGGGGAAACCAGCCCCAGCATTTT. Translated, it gives CASSPPDRGNQPQHF.

The chain has TRBV21-1 and TRBJ1-5. TRBV21-1 is a recognized pseudogene. The CDR3 sequence is 14 residues long. CDR3 DNA sequence: TGTGCCAGCCAAAAGCGGGGGGGCGATCAGCCCCAGCATTTT. This gives the protein CASQKRGGDQPQHF.

A single count supports this clone. J is TRBJ1-1 and V is TRBV5-8; TRBD1 might be the D (5 bases). CDR1 is SGHTS and CDR2 is YDEGEE in the germline V gene. Trimming pared 5 bases from V and 0 bases from J, leaving 26 bases between. The CDR3 length is 19 residues. The CDR3 DNA sequence: TGTGCCAGCAGTTTTACCGGGACCGCGGGCGGGGTAATGAACACTGAAGCTTTCTTT. Its protein is CASSFTGTAGGVMNTEAFF.

This rearrangement joins TRBV29-1 to TRBJ1-1, with D uncertain. CDR1 SQVTM and CDR2 ANQGSEA come from the germline V gene. Trimming stripped 3 bases from V and 7 bases from J, with 15 bases between. The CDR3 consists of 13 residues. Here the CDR3 DNA reads TGCAGCGTTGATCTCGGCCCGGGAAATGAAGCTTTCTTT. Residues: CSVDLGPGNEAFF.

A few counts support this clone. The V call is TRBV6-6, the J call TRBJ1-1; TRBD1 might be the D (5 bases). Trimming removed 6 bases at V and 8 bases at J, with 19 bases between. The CDR3 is 14 residues long. CDR1 is MNHNY, CDR2 SVGAGI, per germline (reference sequence). The CDR3 here is CASSFTGTVIEAFF. In DNA, the CDR3 is TGTGCCAGCAGCTTCACCGGGACTGTTATCGAAGCTTTCTTT.

The rearrangement links TRBV6-5 to TRBJ2-5; 11 bases line up with TRBD2. The CDR3 is 14 residues long. The V and J ends lost 5 bases and 7 bases, in that order; junction bases with no gene match: 6. Germline-derived CDR1 and CDR2 are MNHEY and SVGAGI. The CDR3 coding sequence is TGTGCCAGCAGTCCCTTAGCGGGAGGGGGGACCCAGTACTTC. It yields the protein CASSPLAGGGTQYF.

This clone has a handful of counts. This chain uses TRBV9 with TRBJ1-2; 7 bases line up with TRBD1. Unmatched junction bases numbered 13, after V lost 4 bases and J lost 4 bases. Germline loops: CDR1 SGDLS, CDR2 YYNGEE. The CDR3 loop spans 16 amino acids. CDR3 loop: CASSPGTADKVYGYTF. CDR3 coding DNA: TGTGCCAGCAGCCCTGGGACAGCCGACAAAGTCTATGGCTACACCTTC.

This clone appeared once. The chain uses TRBV28 and TRBJ2-7, with D possibly TRBD1 on 6 matching bases. Trimming left V 2 bases short and J 12 bases short, with 14 bases between. The CDR3 contains 12 residues. CDR1 is MDHEN, CDR2 SYDVKM, per germline. The CDR3 DNA reads TGTGCCAGCAGTTTAAGGACAGCTCCGCCGTACTTC. This codes for CASSLRTAPPYF.

J is TRBJ1-3 and V is TRBV11-2; tentatively, D is TRBD1 (5 bases). Germline V CDR1 and CDR2: SGHAT, FQNNGV. The CDR3 totals 15 residues. V lost 5 bases and J 1 base, leaving 12 bases between the germline ends. Written as DNA, the CDR3 is TGTGCCAGCAGCATCACAGGCAATTCTGGAAACACCATATATTTT. Residues: CASSITGNSGNTIYF.

The rearrangement uses TRBV5-1 and TRBJ1-5, with unresolved D. The V end lost 4 bases, the J end lost 3 bases, and 11 bases lay between the germline ends. CDR1 and CDR2 from the germline V gene are SGHRS and YFSETQ. The CDR3 sequence is 14 residues long. CDR3 protein: CASSPGSVNQPQHF. In nucleotides, the CDR3 is TGCGCCAGCAGCCCCGGGTCAGTCAATCAGCCCCAGCATTTT.

The V and J genes are TRBV7-9 and TRBJ2-3; D remains ambiguous. V dropped 4 bases and J dropped 6 bases, with 8 bases sitting between them. CDR1 is SEHNR and CDR2 is FQNEAQ in the germline V gene (reference sequence). The CDR3 runs 12 residues. CDR3 amino acids: CASSSGTDTQYF. CDR3 coding DNA: TGTGCCAGCAGCTCCGGTACGGATACGCAGTATTTT.